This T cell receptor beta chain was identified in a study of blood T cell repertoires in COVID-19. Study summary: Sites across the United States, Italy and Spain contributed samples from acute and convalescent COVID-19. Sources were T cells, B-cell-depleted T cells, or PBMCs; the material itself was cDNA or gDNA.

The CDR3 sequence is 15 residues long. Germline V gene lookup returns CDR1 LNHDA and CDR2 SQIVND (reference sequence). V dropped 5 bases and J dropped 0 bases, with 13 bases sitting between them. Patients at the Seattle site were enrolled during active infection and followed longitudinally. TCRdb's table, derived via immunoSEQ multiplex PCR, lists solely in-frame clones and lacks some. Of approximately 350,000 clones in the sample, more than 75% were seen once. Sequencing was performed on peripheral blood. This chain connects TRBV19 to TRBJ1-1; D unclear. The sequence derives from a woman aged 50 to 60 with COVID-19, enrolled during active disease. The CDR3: CASSPLTLMNTEAFF. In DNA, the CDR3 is TGTGCCAGTAGTCCATTGACTCTAATGAACACTGAAGCTTTCTTT.